This T cell receptor (beta chain) was identified during a study of T cell clonotyping in hematopoietic cell transplantation. Study information: Cytoreduction preceded collection of pretransplant recipient samples.

Comment on this clone: As yet, its antigen is unknown.

General study findings and limits: CD4 and CD8 repertoire contributions could not be separated without sorting. At the given depth, recipient repertoires were over 97% de novo clonotypes.

Trimming took 8 bases from V and 3 from J; bases not matched to a gene: 3. Germline V gene lookup returns CDR1 SGHTA and CDR2 FQGNSA. This CDR3 is built from 14 residues. The repertoire was sequenced with immunoSEQ multiplex PCR; TCRdb's copy has only in-frame clones and lacks some. Of approximately 42,000 clones in the sample, 85% were seen once. Regarding time point: recipient sample about 28 days before transplant, after cytoreduction. Samples: about 28 days before transplant, then days 30, 100 and 180 after. The source was peripheral blood mononuclear cells, collected before stem cell transplant. The J gene is TRBJ2-3, the V gene TRBV7-2, with 12 bases fitting TRBD1. This clonotype originated in a man aged 55 to 70 with acute myeloid leukemia. Some clones in this sample may be carry-over from other donors' samples. The CDR3 coding sequence is TGTGCCAGCTCGGGACAGGGGGCGACAGATACGCAGTATTTT. This translates into CASSGQGATDTQYF.